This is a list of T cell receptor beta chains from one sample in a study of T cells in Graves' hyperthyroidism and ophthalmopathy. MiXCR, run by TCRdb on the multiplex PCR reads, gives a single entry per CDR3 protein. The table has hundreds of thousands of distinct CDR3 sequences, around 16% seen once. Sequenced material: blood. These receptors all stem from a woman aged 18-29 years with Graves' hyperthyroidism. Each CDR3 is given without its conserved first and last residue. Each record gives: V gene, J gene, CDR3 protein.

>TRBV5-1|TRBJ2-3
ASSLGGTSATDTQY
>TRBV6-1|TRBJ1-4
ASSEWGHNEKLF
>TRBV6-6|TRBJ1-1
ASSYRGGKGTEAF
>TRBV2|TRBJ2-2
ASSLDTNTGELF
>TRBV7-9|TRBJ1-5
ASSPKAPENQPQH
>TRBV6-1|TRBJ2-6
AVYSYLSGANVLT
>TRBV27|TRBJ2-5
ASSSSGNEGETQY
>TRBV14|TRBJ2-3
ASSLNAEDTQY
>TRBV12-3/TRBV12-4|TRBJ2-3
ASSPRSGRRTDTQY
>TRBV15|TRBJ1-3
ATSFVIDSGNTIY
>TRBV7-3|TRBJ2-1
ASSFAYPSEQF
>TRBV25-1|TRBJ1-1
ASSDRDTLRDTEAF
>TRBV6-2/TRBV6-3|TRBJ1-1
ASRPHDPNTEAF
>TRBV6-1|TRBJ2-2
ASLGDSSTGELF
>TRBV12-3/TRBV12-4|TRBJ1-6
ASIPGGHNSPLH
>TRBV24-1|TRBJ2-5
ATSEGARETQY
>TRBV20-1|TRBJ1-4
SARGQGGRKEKLF
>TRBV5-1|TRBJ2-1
ASSLAPSGIIHEQF
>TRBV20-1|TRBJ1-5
SARTGADQPQH